This is a list of T cell receptor beta chains from one sample in a study of T cells in Graves' hyperthyroidism and ophthalmopathy. Using its own MiXCR run on the multiplex PCR reads, TCRdb lists one record per CDR3 protein. The sample records about 560,000 distinct CDR3 sequences, around 14% being singletons. The specimen was blood. These receptor sequences come from a woman aged 25 to 45 with Graves' hyperthyroidism. Each CDR3 is given with its conserved first and last residue. D genes are given only for firm matches. Rows give clone size only sometimes, using once, few, many, or a class for an expanded clone.

- | TRBJ1-4 | TRBD1 | TRBV20-1 | CSARGATGINKKLFF | TGCAGTGCTAGGGGGGCGACAGGGATTAATAAAAAACTGTTTTTT
- | TRBJ1-5 | TRBD1 | TRBV20-1 | CSARDPQGSNQPQHF | TGCAGTGCTAGAGATCCACAGGGGTCCAATCAGCCCCAGCATTTT
few | TRBJ1-1 | - | TRBV19 | CASSIAGTKTTEAFF | TGTGCCAGTAGTATCGCCGGGACAAAGACCACTGAAGCTTTCTTT
few | TRBJ2-3 | TRBD1 | TRBV4-2 | CASSPTGQAESTGTQYF | TGTGCCAGCAGCCCGACCGGACAGGCCGAGAGCACAGGTACGCAGTATTTT
- | TRBJ1-6 | TRBD1 | TRBV12-5 | CANGLTGFSPLHF | TGTGCTAATGGTTTGACAGGGTTCTCACCCCTCCACTTT
many | TRBJ2-7 | TRBD1 | TRBV7-6 | CASSQGQVYEQYF | TGTGCCAGCAGCCAAGGACAGGTCTACGAGCAGTACTTC
many | TRBJ1-5 | - | TRBV20-1 | CSARGPLSNQPQHF | TGCAGTGCTAGAGGTCCACTTAGCAATCAGCCCCAGCATTTT
few | TRBJ2-7 | - | TRBV6-5 | CASSYGVGREEQYF | TGTGCCAGCAGTTACGGGGTCGGTAGGGAAGAGCAGTACTTC
- | TRBJ2-7 | TRBD2 | TRBV6-1 | CASSEGLTSGRAYEQYF | TGTGCCAGCAGTGAGGGGCTGACTAGCGGGAGGGCGTACGAGCAGTACTTC
- | TRBJ2-7 | - | TRBV6-2/TRBV6-3 | CASRVWALRGEQYF | TGTGCCAGCAGAGTGTGGGCGCTTCGGGGCGAGCAGTACTTC
- | TRBJ1-2 | - | TRBV12-3/TRBV12-4 | CASSEAFRGEDGYTF | TGTGCCAGCAGTGAAGCGTTTCGGGGAGAGGATGGCTACACCTTC
few | TRBJ2-2 | TRBD1 | TRBV19 | CASSRGTGDTGELFF | TGTGCCAGTAGTAGAGGGACAGGTGACACCGGGGAGCTGTTTTTT
many | TRBJ2-7 | - | TRBV7-9 | CASSSGLPEQYF | TGTGCCAGCAGCTCGGGACTGCCCGAGCAGTACTTC
- | TRBJ1-5 | - | TRBV6-2/TRBV6-3 | CASTHDRSGNQPQHF | TGTGCCAGCACCCATGACAGGTCGGGCAATCAGCCCCAGCATTTT
- | TRBJ1-5 | - | TRBV3-1 | CASSHGAASNQPQHF | TGTGCCAGCAGCCACGGGGCGGCAAGCAATCAGCCCCAGCATTTT
- | TRBJ2-5 | TRBD1 | TRBV5-1 | CASFGQGGFEETQYF | TGCGCCAGCTTCGGACAGGGAGGATTCGAAGAGACCCAGTACTTC
- | TRBJ2-5 | TRBD2 | TRBV30 | CAWSEALGGISQETRYF | TGTGCCTGGAGTGAGGCTTTGGGGGGGATAAGCCAAGAGACCCGGTACTTC
- | TRBJ2-3 | TRBD2 | TRBV10-3 | CAIKLADNTDTQYF | TGTGCCATCAAACTAGCGGATAACACAGATACGCAGTATTTT
- | TRBJ1-1 | - | TRBV27 | CASRPTGGHTEAFF | TGTGCCAGCAGGCCGACTGGGGGTCACACTGAAGCTTTCTTT
many | TRBJ1-2 | TRBD1 | TRBV2 | CASRGQFVYGYTF | TGTGCCAGCAGGGGACAGTTCGTCTATGGCTACACCTTC
many | TRBJ2-7 | TRBD1 | TRBV12-3/TRBV12-4 | CASSLVQGDEQYF | TGTGCCAGCAGTTTAGTCCAGGGGGACGAGCAGTACTTC
many | TRBJ2-7 | TRBD1 | TRBV7-9 | CASSPRQGADEQYF | TGTGCCAGCAGCCCAAGACAGGGGGCAGACGAGCAGTACTTC
many | TRBJ2-2 | - | TRBV5-5 | CASSLVNLGFSTGELFF | TGTGCCAGCAGCTTGGTAAATTTGGGCTTCTCCACCGGGGAGCTGTTTTTT
few | TRBJ2-3 | TRBD2 | TRBV6-5 | CASSYTQGLAASTDTQYF | TGTGCCAGCAGTTACACCCAGGGACTAGCGGCTAGCACAGATACGCAGTATTTT
- | TRBJ2-6 | TRBD1 | TRBV12-3/TRBV12-4 | CASTGQGAISGANVLTF | TGTGCCAGCACGGGACAGGGGGCTATTTCTGGGGCCAACGTCCTGACTTTC
many | TRBJ1-1 | - | TRBV7-2 | CASSLGDSTEAFF | TGTGCCAGCAGCTTAGGAGACAGCACGGAAGCTTTCTTT
- | TRBJ1-4 | - | TRBV20-1 | CSAREMTDTNEKLFF | TGCAGTGCTAGGGAGATGACAGATACAAATGAAAAACTGTTTTTT
many | TRBJ2-3 | TRBD2 | TRBV6-1 | CASGGRLAGFTDTQYF | TGTGCCAGCGGCGGCCGGCTAGCGGGATTCACAGATACGCAGTATTTT
few | TRBJ1-5 | TRBD1 | TRBV18 | CASSPTGGGSNQPQHF | TGTGCCAGCTCACCCACAGGGGGAGGAAGCAATCAGCCCCAGCATTTT
- | TRBJ2-7 | TRBD2 | TRBV11-2 | CASSLVGTSGTLRDEQYF | TGTGCCAGCAGCTTAGTAGGGACTAGCGGGACCCTGAGGGACGAGCAGTACTTC
many | TRBJ2-3 | TRBD2 | TRBV3-1 | CASSQDRLREGSDTQYF | TGTGCCAGCAGCCAAGATCGGTTGCGGGAGGGCTCAGATACGCAGTATTTT
many | TRBJ2-5 | - | TRBV4-3 | CASSQDAGVPGETQYF | TGCGCCAGCAGCCAAGATGCAGGGGTGCCTGGGGAGACCCAGTACTTC